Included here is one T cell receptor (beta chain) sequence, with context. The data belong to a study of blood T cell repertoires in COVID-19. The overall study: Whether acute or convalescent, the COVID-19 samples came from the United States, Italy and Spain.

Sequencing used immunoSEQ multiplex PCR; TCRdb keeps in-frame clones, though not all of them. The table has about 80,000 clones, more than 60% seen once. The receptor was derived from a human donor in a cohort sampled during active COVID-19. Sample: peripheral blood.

The CDR3 reads CATSDPKTRGYYGYTF. The CDR3 nucleotides are TGTGCCACCAGTGACCCAAAAACCCGCGGATACTATGGCTACACCTTC. This rearrangement joins TRBV24-1 to TRBJ1-2; D is ambiguous. Germline CDR1 is KGHDR and CDR2 is SFDVKD. The CDR3 contains 16 residues. Trimming cost V 4 bases and J 3 bases, with 17 bases left between them.